This T cell receptor beta chain emerged from a study of PD-1 blockade in mismatch repair-deficient tumors. J was trimmed by 0 bases and V by 3 bases; bases with no gene match: 13. CDR1 is WNHNN and CDR2 is SYGVQD in the germline V gene (reference sequence). CDR3 size: 21 residues. Assay used: immunoSEQ multiplex PCR; TCRdb lists only in-frame clones, some missing. The repertoire has about 9,400 clones, around 85% of them found once; the top ten carry 0.9% to 1%. The TCR sequence derives from an adult with mismatch repair-deficient cancer. The sample in question was PBMCs, obtained about 46 weeks after starting pembrolizumab. This chain connects TRBV10-1 to TRBJ2-6, with 11 bases lining up with TRBD1. CDR3 sequence (DNA): TGCGCCAGCAGTGACAACCGGGACAGGGGGGTTAAGTGCTCTGGGGCCAACGTCCTGACTTTC. Residues: CASSDNRDRGVKCSGANVLTF.